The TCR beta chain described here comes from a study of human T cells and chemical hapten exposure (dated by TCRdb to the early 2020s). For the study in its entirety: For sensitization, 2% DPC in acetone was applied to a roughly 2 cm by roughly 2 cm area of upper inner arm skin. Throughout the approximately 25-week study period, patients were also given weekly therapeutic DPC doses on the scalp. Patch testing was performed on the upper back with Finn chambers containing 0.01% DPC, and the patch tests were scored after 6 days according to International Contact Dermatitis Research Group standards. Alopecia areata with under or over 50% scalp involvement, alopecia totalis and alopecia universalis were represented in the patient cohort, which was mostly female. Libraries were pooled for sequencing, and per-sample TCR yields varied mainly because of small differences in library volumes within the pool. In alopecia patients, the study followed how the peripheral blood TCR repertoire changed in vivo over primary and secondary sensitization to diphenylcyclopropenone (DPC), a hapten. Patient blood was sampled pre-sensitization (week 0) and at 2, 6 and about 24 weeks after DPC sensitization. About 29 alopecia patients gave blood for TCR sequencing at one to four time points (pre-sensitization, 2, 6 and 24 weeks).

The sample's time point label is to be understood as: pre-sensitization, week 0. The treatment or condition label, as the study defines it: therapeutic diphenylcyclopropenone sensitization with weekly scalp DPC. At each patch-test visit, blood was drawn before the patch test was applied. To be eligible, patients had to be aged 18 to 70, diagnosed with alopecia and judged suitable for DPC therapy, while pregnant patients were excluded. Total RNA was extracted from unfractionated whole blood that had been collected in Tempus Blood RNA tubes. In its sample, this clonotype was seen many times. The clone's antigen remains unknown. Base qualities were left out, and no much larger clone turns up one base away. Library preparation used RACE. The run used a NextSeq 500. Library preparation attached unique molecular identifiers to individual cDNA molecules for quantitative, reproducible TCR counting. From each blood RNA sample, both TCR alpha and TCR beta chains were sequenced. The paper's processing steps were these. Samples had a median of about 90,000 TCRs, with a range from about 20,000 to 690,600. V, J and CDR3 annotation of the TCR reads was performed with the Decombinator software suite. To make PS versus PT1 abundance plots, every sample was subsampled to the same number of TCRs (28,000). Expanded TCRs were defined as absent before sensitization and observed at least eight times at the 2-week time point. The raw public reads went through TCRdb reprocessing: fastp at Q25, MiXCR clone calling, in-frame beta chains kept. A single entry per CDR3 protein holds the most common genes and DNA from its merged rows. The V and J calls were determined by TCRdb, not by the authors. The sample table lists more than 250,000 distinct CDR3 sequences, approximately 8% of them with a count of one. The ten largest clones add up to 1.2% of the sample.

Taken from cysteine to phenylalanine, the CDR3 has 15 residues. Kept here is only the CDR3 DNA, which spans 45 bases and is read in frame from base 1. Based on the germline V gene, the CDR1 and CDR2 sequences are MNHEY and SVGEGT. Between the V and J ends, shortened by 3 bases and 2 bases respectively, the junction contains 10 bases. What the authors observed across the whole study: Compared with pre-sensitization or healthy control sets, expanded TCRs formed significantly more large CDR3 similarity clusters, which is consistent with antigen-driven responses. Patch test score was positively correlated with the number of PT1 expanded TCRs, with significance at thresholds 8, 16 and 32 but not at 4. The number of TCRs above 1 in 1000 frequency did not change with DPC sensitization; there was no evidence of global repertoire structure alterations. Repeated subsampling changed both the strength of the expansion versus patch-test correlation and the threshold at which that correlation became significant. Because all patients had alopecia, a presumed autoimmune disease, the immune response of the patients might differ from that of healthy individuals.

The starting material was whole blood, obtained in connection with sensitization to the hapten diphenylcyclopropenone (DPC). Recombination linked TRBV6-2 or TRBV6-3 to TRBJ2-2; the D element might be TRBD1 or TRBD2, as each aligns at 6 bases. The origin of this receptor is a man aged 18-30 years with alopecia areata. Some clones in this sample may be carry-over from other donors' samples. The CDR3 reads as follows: CASSYRGLNTGELFF. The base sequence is TGTGCCAGCAGTTATCGGGGGCTAAACACCGGGGAGCTGTTTTTT.